This TCR beta chain was observed in a study of follicular helper T cells after annual influenza vaccination. Overall study: Sampling occurred days 0, 7 and 28 after each influenza vaccination.

Time point defined: 2015-2016 season, pre-vaccination. Adults received seasonal inactivated influenza vaccine, with sorted blood CD4 subsets sequenced before and after. On this clone itself: Its target is unknown.

TCRB sequencing was done at Survey resolution level. Here immunoSEQ multiplex PCR was the method, and the copy in TCRdb shows in-frame clones only, minus some. The data show approximately 5,100 clones, around four fifths seen once. Study conclusions and caveats: Each annual vaccination recalled recurring oligoclonal ICOS+CD38+ cTfh clonotypes.

The source material was CXCR5- memory CD4+ T cells sorted from blood, sampled on the day of influenza vaccination. The receptor was derived from an adult who received the influenza vaccine.

The CDR3 coding sequence is TGTGCCAGCTTGGACCTGGGGTCTTTCTATGGCTACACCTTC. Residues: CASLDLGSFYGYTF. The rearrangement uses TRBV2 and TRBJ1-2, with D unresolved. Per germline, CDR1 SNHLY and CDR2 FYNNEI. Trimming removed 8 bases at V and 4 bases at J, with 17 bases between. CDR3 length: 14 amino acids. Together with reference TRBV2 and TRBJ1-2, the CDR3 gives the full variable domain: EPEVTQTPSHQVTQMGQEVILRCVPISNHLYFYWYRQILGQKVEFLVSFYNNEISEKSEIFDDQFSVERPDGSNFTLKIRSTKLEDSAMYFCASLDLGSFYGYTFGSGTRLTVV.